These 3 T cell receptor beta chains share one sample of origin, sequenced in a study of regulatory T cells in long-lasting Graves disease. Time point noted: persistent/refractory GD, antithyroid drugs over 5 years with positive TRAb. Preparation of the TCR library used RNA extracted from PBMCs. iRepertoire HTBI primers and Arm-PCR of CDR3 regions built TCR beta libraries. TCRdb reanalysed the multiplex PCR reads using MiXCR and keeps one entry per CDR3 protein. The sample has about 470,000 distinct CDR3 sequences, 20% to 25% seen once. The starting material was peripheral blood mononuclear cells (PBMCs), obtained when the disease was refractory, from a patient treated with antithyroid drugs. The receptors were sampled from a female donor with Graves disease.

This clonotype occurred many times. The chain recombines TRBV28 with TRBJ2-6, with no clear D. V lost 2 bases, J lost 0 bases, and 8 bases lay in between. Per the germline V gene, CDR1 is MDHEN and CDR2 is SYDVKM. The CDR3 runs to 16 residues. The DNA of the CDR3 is TGTGCCAGCAGTTTAGTCCGGGTCTCTGGGGCCAACGTCCTGACTTTC. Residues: CASSLVRVSGANVLTF.

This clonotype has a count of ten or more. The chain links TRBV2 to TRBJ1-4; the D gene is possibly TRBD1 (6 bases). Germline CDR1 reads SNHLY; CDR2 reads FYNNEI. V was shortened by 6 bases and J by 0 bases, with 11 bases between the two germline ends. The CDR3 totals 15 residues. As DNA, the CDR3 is TGTGCCAGCAGGCGAGGGGGGGCAACTAATGAAAAACTGTTTTTT. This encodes CASRRGGATNEKLFF.

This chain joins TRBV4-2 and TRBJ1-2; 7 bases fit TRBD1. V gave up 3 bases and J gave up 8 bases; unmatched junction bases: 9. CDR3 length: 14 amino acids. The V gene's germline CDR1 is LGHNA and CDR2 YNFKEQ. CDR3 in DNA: TGTGCCAGCAGCCAGACGGGACAGCTTCTCGGCTACACCTTC. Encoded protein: CASSQTGQLLGYTF.